This T cell receptor (beta chain) comes out of a study of OX40 agonist ivuxolimab in advanced cancers. Study at large: Subjects had a mean age of about 60 years, with a range of roughly 20 to 79; around 84% were male. Among those treated, three patients had partial responses, one with hepatocellular carcinoma and two with cutaneous melanoma.

The CDR3 extends over 14 amino acids. The junction had 12 bases not matched to a gene; V was cut back by 6 bases and J by 9 bases. In germline, CDR1 is SGDLS, CDR2 YYNGEE. The assay was immunoSEQ multiplex PCR, and TCRdb's table has in-frame clones only and misses some. The sample carries about 58,000 clones, 80% to 90% recorded once. Study observations and caveats: Also showing low normalized T-cell clonal expansion were some of the nonresponders.

Turning to this clone: As yet, its antigen is unknown.

Source: CD4+ or CD8+ T cells sorted from blood, taken in a trial of the OX40 agonist ivuxolimab. The clonotype originates from an adult with an advanced solid tumor such as melanoma, head and neck, liver or kidney cancer. The chain combines TRBV9 with TRBJ2-7; TRBD1 agrees at 10 bases. In DNA, the CDR3 is TGTGCCAGCACCACCGGGACAGGGGTTCCACCGCAGTACGTC. Amino acid sequence: CASTTGTGVPPQYV.